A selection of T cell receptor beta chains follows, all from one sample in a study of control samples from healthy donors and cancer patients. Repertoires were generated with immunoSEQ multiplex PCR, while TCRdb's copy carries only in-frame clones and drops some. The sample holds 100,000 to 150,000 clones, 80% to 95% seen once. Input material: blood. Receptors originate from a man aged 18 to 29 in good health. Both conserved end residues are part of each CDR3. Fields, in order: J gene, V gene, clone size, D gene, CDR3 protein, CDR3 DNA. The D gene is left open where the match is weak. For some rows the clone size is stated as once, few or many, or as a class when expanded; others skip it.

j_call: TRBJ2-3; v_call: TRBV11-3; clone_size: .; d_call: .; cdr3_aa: CASSQRTELYTQYF; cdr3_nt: TGTGCCAGCAGCCAAAGGACCGAGTTGTATACGCAGTATTTT
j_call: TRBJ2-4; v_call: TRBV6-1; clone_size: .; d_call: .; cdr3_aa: CASSEFGASKNIQYF; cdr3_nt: TGTGCCAGCAGTGAATTCGGGGCCAGCAAAAACATTCAGTACTTC
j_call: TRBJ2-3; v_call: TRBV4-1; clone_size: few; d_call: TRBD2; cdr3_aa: CASSPGIAGSTDTQYF; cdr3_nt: TGCGCCAGCAGCCCAGGGATAGCGGGAAGCACAGATACGCAGTATTTT
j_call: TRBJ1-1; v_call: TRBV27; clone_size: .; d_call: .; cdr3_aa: CASSLSAATEAFF; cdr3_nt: TGTGCCAGCAGTTTATCTGCGGCAACTGAAGCTTTCTTT
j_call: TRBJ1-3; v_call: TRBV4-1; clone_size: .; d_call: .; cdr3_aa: CASSQEPKAGNTIYF; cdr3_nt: TGCGCCAGCAGCCAGGAGCCTAAAGCCGGAAACACCATATATTTT
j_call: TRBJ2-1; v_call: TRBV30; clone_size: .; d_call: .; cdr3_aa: CAWSVGVGDNEQFF; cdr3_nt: TGTGCCTGGAGTGTAGGAGTTGGGGACAATGAGCAGTTCTTC
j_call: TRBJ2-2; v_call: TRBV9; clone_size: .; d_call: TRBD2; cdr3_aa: CASSVVGTSFGELFF; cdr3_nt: TGTGCCAGCAGCGTAGTCGGGACTAGCTTCGGGGAGCTGTTTTTT
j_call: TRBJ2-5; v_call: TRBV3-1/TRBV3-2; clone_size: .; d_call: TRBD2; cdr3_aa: CASSLGFGSGKERETQYF; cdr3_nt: TGTGCCAGCAGCCTCGGGTTTGGTAGCGGGAAGGAGAGAGAGACCCAGTACTTC
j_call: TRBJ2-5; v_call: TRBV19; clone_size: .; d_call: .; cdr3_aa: CASSIQGLPETQYF; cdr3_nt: TGTGCCAGTAGTATTCAGGGGCTACCCGAGACCCAGTACTTC
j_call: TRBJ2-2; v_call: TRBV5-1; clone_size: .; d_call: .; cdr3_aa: CASSARSGDLPTGELFF; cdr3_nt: TGCGCCAGCAGCGCACGGTCAGGGGATCTTCCCACCGGGGAGCTGTTTTTT
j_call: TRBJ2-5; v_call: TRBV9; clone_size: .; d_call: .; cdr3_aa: CASSVQLGETQYF; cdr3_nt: TGTGCCAGCAGCGTTCAATTGGGGGAGACCCAGTACTTC
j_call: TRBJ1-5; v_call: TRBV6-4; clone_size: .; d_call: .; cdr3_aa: CATPKKDRTEPQHF; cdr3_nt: TGTGCCACCCCGAAAAAAGACAGGACCGAGCCCCAGCATTTT
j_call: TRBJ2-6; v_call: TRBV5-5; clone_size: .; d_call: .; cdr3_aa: CASSLDLQVWRSGANVLTF; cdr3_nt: TGTGCCAGCAGCTTGGACCTCCAAGTTTGGCGCTCTGGGGCCAACGTCCTGACTTTC
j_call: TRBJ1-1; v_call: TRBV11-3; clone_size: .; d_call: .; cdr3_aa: CASSPPNTEAFF; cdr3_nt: TGTGCCAGCAGCCCCCCGAACACTGAAGCTTTCTTT
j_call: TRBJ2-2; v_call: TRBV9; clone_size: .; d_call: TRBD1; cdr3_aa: CASSIVGQGLNTGELFF; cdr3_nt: TGTGCCAGCAGCATCGTGGGACAGGGCCTGAACACCGGGGAGCTGTTTTTT
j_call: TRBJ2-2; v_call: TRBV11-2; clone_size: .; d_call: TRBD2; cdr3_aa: CASSLVIGGGAGTGELFF; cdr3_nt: TGTGCCAGCAGCTTAGTCATTGGCGGGGGGGCCGGGACCGGGGAGCTGTTTTTT
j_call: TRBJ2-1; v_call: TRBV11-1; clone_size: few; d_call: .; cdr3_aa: CASSFWNSYNEQFF; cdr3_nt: TGTGCCAGCAGCTTCTGGAACTCCTACAATGAGCAGTTCTTC
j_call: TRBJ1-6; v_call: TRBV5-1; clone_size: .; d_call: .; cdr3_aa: CASSLSGSAYNSPLHF; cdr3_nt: TGCGCCAGCAGCTTGTCCGGGTCGGCTTATAATTCACCCCTCCACTTT
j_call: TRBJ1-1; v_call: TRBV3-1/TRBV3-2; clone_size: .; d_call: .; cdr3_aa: CASSQDQGAGITEAFF; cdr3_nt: TGTGCCAGCAGCCAAGATCAAGGGGCTGGAATCACTGAAGCTTTCTTT
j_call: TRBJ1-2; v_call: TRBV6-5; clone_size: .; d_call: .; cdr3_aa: CASRDNNKRGYTF; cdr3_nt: TGTGCCAGCCGAGATAATAACAAGAGGGGCTACACCTTC
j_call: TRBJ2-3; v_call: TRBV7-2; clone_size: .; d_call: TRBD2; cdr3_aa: CASSLALGSGGTDTQYF; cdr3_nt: TGTGCCAGCAGCTTAGCGCTGGGGAGCGGGGGCACAGATACGCAGTATTTT
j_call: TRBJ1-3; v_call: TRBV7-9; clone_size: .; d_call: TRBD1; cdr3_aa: CASSSPDRADDEANTIYF; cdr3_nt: TGTGCCAGCAGCTCACCCGACAGGGCCGACGATGAAGCAAACACCATATATTTT
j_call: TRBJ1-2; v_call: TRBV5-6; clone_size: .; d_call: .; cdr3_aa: CASTPRSRDSYGYTF; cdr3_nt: TGTGCCAGCACCCCTCGTAGTCGGGACTCCTATGGCTACACCTTC
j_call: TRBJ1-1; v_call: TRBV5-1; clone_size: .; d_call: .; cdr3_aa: CASSLADPGGTEAFF; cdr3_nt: TGCGCCAGCAGCTTGGCCGACCCTGGAGGCACTGAAGCTTTCTTT
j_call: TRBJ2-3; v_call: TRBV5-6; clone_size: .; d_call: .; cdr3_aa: CASRAYRTDSTDTQYF; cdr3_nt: TGTGCCAGCAGGGCATACCGGACTGATAGCACAGATACGCAGTATTTT
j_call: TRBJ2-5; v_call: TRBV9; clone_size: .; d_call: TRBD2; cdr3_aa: CASSAGSRASGRAPETQYF; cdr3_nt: TGTGCCAGCAGCGCAGGTAGTCGGGCTAGCGGGAGGGCCCCGGAGACCCAGTACTTC
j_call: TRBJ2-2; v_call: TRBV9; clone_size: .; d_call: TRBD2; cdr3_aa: CASSVEGRALAGELFF; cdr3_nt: TGTGCCAGCAGCGTAGAGGGGAGGGCCCTCGCCGGGGAGCTGTTTTTT
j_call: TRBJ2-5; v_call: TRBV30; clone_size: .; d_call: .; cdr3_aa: CAWSVRPGETQYF; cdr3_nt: TGTGCCTGGAGTGTACGTCCAGGAGAGACCCAGTACTTC
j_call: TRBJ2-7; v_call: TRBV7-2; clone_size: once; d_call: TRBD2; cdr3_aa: CASSFGLAGPYEQYF; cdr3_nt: TGTGCCAGCAGCTTTGGGCTAGCGGGGCCCTACGAGCAGTACTTC
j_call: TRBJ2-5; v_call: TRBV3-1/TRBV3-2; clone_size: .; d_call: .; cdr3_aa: CASRYGVETQYF; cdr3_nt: TGTGCCAGCAGATACGGCGTGGAGACCCAGTACTTC
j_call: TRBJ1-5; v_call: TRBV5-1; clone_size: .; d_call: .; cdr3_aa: CASSFGSESNQPQHF; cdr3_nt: TGCGCCAGCAGCTTTGGGTCAGAGAGCAATCAGCCCCAGCATTTT
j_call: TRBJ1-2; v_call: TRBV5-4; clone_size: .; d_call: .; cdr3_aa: CASSLGASDSIYGYTF; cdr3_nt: TGTGCCAGCAGCTTGGGAGCTTCGGATTCTATTTATGGCTACACCTTC
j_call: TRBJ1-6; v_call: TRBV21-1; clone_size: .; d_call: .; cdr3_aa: CASSKGGDYNSPLHF; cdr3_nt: TGTGCCAGCAGCAAGGGGGGGGACTATAATTCACCCCTCCACTTT
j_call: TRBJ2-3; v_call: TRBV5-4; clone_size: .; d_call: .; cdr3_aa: CASSTRGSTDTQYF; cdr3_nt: TGTGCCAGCAGCACGAGGGGAAGCACAGATACGCAGTATTTT
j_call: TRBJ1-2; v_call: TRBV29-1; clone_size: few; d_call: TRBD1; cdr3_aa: CSVTGGADYGYTF; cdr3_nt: TGCAGCGTCACAGGGGGCGCGGACTATGGCTACACCTTC
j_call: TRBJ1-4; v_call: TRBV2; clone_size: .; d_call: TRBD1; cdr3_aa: CASSPITITGGRNEKLFF; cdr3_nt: TGTGCCAGCAGTCCGATAACCATAACAGGGGGCCGTAATGAAAAACTGTTTTTT
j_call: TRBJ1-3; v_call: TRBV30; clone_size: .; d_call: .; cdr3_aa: CAWSRGTIGNTIYF; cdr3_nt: TGTGCCTGGAGTCGAGGGACAATCGGAAACACCATATATTTT
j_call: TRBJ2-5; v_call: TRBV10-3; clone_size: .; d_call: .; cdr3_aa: CAIRGGLGQETQYF; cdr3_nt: TGTGCCATCAGAGGAGGGTTGGGGCAAGAGACCCAGTACTTC
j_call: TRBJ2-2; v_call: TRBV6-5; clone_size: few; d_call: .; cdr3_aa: CASGRGDTGELFF; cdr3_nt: TGTGCCAGCGGCAGGGGGGACACCGGGGAGCTGTTTTTT
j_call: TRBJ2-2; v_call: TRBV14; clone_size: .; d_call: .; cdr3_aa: CASSQEVSLNPNTGELFF; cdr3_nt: TGTGCCAGCAGCCAAGAGGTCTCCTTGAACCCTAACACCGGGGAGCTGTTTTTT
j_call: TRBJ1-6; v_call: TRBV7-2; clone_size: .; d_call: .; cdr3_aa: CASSLARNSPLHF; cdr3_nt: TGTGCCAGCAGCTTAGCACGGAATTCACCCCTCCACTTT
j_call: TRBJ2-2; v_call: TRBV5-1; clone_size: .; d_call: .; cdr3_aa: CASSLSPAGGELFF; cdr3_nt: TGCGCCAGCAGCTTGTCGCCCGCGGGCGGGGAGCTGTTTTTT
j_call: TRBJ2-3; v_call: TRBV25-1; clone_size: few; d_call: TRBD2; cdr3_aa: CASSESDREGVSTDTQYF; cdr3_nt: TGTGCCAGCAGTGAATCGGATCGGGAGGGCGTTAGCACAGATACGCAGTATTTT
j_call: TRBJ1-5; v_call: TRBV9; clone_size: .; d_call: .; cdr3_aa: CASSPDSAALGQPQHF; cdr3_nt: TGTGCCAGCAGCCCAGATTCCGCCGCATTGGGGCAGCCCCAGCATTTT
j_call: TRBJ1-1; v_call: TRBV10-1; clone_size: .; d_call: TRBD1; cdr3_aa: CASMEGAGTEAFF; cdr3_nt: TGCGCCAGCATGGAGGGGGCAGGCACTGAAGCTTTCTTT
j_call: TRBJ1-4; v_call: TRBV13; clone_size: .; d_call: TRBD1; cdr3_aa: CASSLRAGTAEKLFF; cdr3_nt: TGTGCCAGCAGCTTAAGGGCAGGGACAGCCGAAAAACTGTTTTTT